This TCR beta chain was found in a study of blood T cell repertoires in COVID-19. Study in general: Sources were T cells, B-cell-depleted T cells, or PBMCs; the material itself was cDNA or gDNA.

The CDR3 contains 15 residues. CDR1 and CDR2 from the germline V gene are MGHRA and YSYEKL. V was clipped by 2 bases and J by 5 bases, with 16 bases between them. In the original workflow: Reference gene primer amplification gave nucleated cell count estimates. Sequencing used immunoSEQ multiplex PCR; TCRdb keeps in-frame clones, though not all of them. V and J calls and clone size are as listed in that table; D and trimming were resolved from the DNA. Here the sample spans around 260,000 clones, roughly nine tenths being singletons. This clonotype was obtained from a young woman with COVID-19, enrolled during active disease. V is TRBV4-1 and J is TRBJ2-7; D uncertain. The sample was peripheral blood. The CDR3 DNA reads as TGCGCCAGCAGCCAAATGTATCAGGAAAGAAACGAGCAGTACTTC. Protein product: CASSQMYQERNEQYF.